Below, one TCR beta chain is given with its context. The V gene lost 0 bases and the J gene lost 8 bases, with 8 bases spanning the gap. Germline assignment: CDR1 SGHVS and CDR2 FNYEAQ. The CDR3 is 13 residues long. The data stem from a study of shared T cell receptors in the human thymus. Only in-frame clones appear in the TCRdb table, and some are missing; sequencing was by immunoSEQ multiplex PCR. The table records 700,000 to 750,000 clones, around 85% of them present only once. This sample was also put to use in a study of human thymus T cells. According to that study: Resections from corrective heart surgery provided thymus tissue. Related studies noted strongly shared thymic repertoires across unrelated people.

The source of this sequence is a girl less than two years old with a congenital heart defect. The J gene is TRBJ2-1, the V gene TRBV7-6; a weak D match, TRBD2 (6 bases). Source material: thymocytes. CDR3 nucleotide sequence: TGTGCCAGCAGCTTAGCGGGGGGTTATGAGCAGTTCTTC. Amino acids: CASSLAGGYEQFF.